This T cell receptor beta chain was captured in a study of neurological immune-mediated disorders. The length of the CDR3 is 12 residues. Germline CDR1 SGHRS, CDR2 YFSETQ. V gave up 4 bases and J gave up 6 bases, with 10 bases separating them. With 10-nucleotide random UMIs, 5'RACE was used to make the cDNA. TCRdb re-derived calls from the 5' RACE reads in MiXCR, one entry per CDR3 protein. The sample includes more than 30,000 distinct CDR3 sequences, 4% of them seen just once. This clonotype was recorded many times. This TCR derives from a middle-aged woman in good health. The chain has TRBV5-1 and TRBJ1-2; the D gene is possibly TRBD1 (5 bases). The material sequenced was CD4+ T cells from blood. CDR3 nucleotides: TGCGCCAGCAGCCACGACAGACATGGCTACACCTTC. It specifies CASSHDRHGYTF.